This T cell receptor (beta chain) was captured by sequencing in a study of T cells in Graves' hyperthyroidism and ophthalmopathy. From germline, CDR1 is MNHEY and CDR2 SVGEGT. After removal of 5 bases from V and 5 bases from J, the junction contained 10 bases not matched to a gene. The CDR3 loop spans 15 amino acids. Template material for amplifying TCR beta CDR3 regions consisted of RNA transcripts. HTBI primers were the set used in a first-round RT-PCR of the TCR CDR3. MiXCR was run by TCRdb on the multiplex PCR reads, yielding one entry per CDR3 protein. Among approximately 350,000 distinct CDR3 sequences listed, roughly 15% were seen once. At least ten counts were recorded for this clonotype.

Sequenced: blood. The chain is built from TRBV6-2 or TRBV6-3 and TRBJ1-1; 8 nucleotides match TRBD1. The receptor was isolated from a woman aged 55-70 years with Graves' ophthalmopathy. CDR3 sequence (DNA): TGTGCCAGCAGTCGAGCCGGACAGGGTGGTACTGAAGCTTTCTTT. This translates into CASSRAGQGGTEAFF.